This T cell receptor (beta chain) was identified in a study of cytomegalovirus exposure and HLA in healthy donors. General observations from the study: As immune exposure information, only CMV serostatus was available. Based on reports, TCR beta sequences accurately predicted HLA-A and HLA-B alleles for most subjects. Exclusion applied to some V segments, including TRBV6-2 and TRBV6-3, as they were indistinguishable. The study assumed roughly uniform donor sequencing depth for presence/absence analyses.

On this clone itself: The antigen is unknown.

CDR3 length: 11 amino acids. V shed 6 bases and J 13 bases; nucleotides not matched to a gene: 6. Germline V CDR1 and CDR2: DFQATT, SNEGSKA (reference sequence). The study ran its PCR with 60 Vbeta and 13 Jbeta primers. Clones were sequenced by immunoSEQ multiplex PCR, and TCRdb holds only the in-frame ones, with some missing. There are about 150,000 clones in the sample; around 80% occur only once, and approximately 2.3% lies in the top ten. The source of this sequence is a male donor in good health and CMV-seronegative. The chain carries TRBV20-1 and TRBJ2-1, with 10 bases lining up with TRBD2. The specimen sequenced was PBMCs. CDR3: CSAQTSGAQFF. The CDR3 DNA sequence: TGCAGTGCACAAACTAGCGGGGCTCAGTTCTTC.